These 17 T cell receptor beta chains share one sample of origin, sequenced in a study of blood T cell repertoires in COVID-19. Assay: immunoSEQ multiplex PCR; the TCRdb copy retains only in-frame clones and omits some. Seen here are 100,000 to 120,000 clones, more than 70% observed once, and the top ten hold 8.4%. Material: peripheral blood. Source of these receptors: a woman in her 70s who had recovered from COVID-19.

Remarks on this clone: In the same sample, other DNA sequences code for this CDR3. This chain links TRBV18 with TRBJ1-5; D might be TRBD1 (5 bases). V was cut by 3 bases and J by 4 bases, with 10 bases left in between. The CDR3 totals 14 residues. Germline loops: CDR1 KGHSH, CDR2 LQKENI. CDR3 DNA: TGTGCCAGCTCACCGGGGGGTGGGAATCAGCCCCAGCATTTT. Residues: CASSPGGGNQPQHF.

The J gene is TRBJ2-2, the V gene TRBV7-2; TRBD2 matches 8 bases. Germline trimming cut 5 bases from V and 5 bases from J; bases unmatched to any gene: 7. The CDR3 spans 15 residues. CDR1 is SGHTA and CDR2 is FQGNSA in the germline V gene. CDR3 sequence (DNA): TGTGCCAGCAGCCCACGCCCGGGGGGGACCGGGGAGCTGTTTTTT. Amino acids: CASSPRPGGTGELFF.

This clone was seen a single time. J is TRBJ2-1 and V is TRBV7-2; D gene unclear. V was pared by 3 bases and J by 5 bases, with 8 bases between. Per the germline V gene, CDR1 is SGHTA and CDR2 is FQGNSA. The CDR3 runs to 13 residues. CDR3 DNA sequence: TGTGCCAGCAGCTTTAGTGGGCACAATGAGCAGTTCTTC. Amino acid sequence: CASSFSGHNEQFF.

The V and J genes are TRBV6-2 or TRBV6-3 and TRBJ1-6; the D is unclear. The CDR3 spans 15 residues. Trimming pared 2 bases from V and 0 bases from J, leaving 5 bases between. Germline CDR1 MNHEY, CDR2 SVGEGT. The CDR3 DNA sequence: TGTGCCAGCAGTTACCCGAGCTCCTATAATTCACCCCTCCACTTT. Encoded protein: CASSYPSSYNSPLHF.

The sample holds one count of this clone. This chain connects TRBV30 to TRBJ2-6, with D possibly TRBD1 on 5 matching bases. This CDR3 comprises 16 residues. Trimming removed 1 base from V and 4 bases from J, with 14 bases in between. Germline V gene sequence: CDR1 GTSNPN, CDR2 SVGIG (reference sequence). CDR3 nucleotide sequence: TGTGCCTGGAGTGGGAAGACAGTCTTGGGGGCCAACGTCCTGACTTTC. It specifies CAWSGKTVLGANVLTF.

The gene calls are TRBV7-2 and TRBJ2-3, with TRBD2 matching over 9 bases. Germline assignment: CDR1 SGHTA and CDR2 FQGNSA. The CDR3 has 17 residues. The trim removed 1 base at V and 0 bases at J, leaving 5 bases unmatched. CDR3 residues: CASSLGMAGGSTDTQYF. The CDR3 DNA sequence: TGTGCCAGCAGCTTAGGAATGGCGGGGGGGAGCACAGATACGCAGTATTTT.

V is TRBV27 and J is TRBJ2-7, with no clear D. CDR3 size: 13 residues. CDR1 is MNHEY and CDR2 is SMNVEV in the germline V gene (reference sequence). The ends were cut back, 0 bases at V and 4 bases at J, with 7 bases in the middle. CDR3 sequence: CASSLSWRYEQYF. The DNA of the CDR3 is TGTGCCAGCAGTTTATCGTGGAGATACGAGCAGTACTTC.

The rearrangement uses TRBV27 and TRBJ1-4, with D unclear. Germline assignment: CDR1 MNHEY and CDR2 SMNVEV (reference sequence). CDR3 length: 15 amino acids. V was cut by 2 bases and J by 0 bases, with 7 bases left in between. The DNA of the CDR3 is TGTGCCAGCAGTTTAGTCTCAGCAACTAATGAAAAACTGTTTTTT. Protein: CASSLVSATNEKLFF.

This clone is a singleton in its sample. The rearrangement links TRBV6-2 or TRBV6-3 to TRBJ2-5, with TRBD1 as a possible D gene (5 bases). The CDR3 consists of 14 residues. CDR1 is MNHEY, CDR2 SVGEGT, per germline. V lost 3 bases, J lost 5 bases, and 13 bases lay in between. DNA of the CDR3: TGTGCCAGCAGTTATGATAGGGGCGCCGAGACCCAGTACTTC. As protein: CASSYDRGAETQYF.

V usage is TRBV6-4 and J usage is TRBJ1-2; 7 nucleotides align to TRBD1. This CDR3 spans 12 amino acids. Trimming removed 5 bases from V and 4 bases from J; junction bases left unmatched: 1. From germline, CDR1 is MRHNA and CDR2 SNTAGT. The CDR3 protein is CASSRQGYGYTF. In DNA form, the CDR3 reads TGTGCCAGCAGTCGACAGGGCTATGGCTACACCTTC.

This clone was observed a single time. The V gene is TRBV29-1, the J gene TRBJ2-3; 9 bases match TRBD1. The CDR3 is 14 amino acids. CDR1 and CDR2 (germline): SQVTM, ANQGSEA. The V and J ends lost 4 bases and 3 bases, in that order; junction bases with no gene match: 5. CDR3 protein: CSVATGGWTDTQYF. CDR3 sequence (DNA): TGCAGCGTTGCGACAGGGGGTTGGACAGATACGCAGTATTTT.

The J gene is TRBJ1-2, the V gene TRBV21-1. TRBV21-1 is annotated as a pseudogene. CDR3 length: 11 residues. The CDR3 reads CASTISYGYTF. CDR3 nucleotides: TGTGCCAGCACTATCTCGTATGGCTACACCTTC.

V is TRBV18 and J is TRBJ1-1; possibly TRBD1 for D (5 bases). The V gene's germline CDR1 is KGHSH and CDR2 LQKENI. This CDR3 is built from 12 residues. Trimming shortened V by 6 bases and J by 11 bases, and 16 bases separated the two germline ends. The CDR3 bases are TGTGCCAGCTCCCCCAAGGTGGAGGGGGCTTTCTTT. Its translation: CASSPKVEGAFF.

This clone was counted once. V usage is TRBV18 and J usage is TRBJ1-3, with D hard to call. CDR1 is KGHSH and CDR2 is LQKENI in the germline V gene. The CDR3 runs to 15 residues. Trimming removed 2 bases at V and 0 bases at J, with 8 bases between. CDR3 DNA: TGTGCCAGCTCACCAGTGTCCGTCTCTGGAAACACCATATATTTT. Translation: CASSPVSVSGNTIYF.

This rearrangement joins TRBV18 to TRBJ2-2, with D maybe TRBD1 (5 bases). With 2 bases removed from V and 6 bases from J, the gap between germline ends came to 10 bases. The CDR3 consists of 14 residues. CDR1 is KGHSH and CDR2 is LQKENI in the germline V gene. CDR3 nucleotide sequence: TGTGCCAGCTCACCAGGGGCCGGCGCCGGGGAGCTGTTTTTT. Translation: CASSPGAGAGELFF.

The CDR3 DNA is TGCAGCGTTGAGGTCTATACTAACTATGGCTACACCTTC. Translated: CSVEVYTNYGYTF. V is TRBV29-1 and J is TRBJ1-2; D is ambiguous. Germline V gene lookup returns CDR1 SQVTM and CDR2 ANQGSEA. This CDR3 is 13 amino acids long. Trimming stripped 3 bases from V and 0 bases from J, with 8 bases between.

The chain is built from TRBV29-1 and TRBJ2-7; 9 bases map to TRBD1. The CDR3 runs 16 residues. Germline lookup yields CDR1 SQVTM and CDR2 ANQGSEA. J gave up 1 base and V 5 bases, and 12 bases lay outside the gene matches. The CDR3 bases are TGCAGCGTTACACTCGCCGGGACAGGGTTTTCCTACGAGCAGTACTTC. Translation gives CSVTLAGTGFSYEQYF.